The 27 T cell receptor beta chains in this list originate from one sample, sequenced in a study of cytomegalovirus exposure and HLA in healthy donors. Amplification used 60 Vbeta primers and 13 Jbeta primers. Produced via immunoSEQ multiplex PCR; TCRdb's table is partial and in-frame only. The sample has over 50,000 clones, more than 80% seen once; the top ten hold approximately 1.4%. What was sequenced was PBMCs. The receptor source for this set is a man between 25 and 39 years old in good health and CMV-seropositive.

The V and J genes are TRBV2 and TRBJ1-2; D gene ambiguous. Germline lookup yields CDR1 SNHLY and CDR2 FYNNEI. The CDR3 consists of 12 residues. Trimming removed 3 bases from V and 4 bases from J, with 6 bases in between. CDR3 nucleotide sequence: TGTGCCAGCAGTGAGAGGGTCTATGGCTACACCTTC. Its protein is CASSERVYGYTF.

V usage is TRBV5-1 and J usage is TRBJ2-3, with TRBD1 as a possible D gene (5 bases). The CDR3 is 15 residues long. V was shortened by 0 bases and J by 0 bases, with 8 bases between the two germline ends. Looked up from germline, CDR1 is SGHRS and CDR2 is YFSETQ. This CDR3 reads CASSLVAGSTDTQYF. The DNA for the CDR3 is TGCGCCAGCAGCTTGGTGGCAGGGAGCACAGATACGCAGTATTTT.

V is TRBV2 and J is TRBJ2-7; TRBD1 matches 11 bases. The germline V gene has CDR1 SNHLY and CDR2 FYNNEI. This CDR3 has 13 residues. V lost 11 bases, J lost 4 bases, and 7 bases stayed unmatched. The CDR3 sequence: CAGRTGGDYEQYF. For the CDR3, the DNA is TGTGCCGGCCGGACAGGGGGCGATTACGAGCAGTACTTC.

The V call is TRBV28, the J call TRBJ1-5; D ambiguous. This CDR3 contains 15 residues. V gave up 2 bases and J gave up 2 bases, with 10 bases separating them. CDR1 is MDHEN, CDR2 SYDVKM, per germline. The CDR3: CASSLGGSRNQPQHF. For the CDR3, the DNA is TGTGCCAGCAGTTTAGGAGGTAGCCGCAATCAGCCCCAGCATTTT.

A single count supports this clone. DNA of the CDR3: TGTGCCATCAGTGTTGGAGATGAAAAACTGTTTTTT. Encoded protein: CAISVGDEKLFF. The chain joins TRBV10-3 to TRBJ1-4, with unresolved D. This CDR3 is built from 12 residues. V lost 4 bases and J 6 bases, leaving 6 bases between the germline ends. Germline assignment: CDR1 ENHRY and CDR2 SYGVKD.

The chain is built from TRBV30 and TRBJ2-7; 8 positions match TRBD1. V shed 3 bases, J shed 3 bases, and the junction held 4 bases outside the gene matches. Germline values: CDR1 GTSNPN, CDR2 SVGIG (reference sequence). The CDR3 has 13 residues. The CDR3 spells CAWSGGQGYEQYF. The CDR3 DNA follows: TGTGCCTGGAGCGGTGGACAGGGCTACGAGCAGTACTTC.

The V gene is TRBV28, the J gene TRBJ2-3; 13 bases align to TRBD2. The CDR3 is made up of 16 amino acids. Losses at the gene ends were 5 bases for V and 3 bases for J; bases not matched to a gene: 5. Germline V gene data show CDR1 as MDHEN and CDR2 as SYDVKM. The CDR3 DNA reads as TGTGCCAGCAGTCTCATACTAGCGGGAGGGACAGATACGCAGTATTTT. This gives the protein CASSLILAGGTDTQYF.

This CDR3 is CATTRGYYGYTF. DNA of the CDR3: TGTGCCACCACGAGGGGGTATTATGGCTACACCTTC. V is TRBV6-6 and J is TRBJ1-2; TRBD1 is a possible D gene (6 bases). The CDR3 totals 12 residues. CDR1 is MNHNY, CDR2 SVGAGI, per germline (reference sequence). V was pared by 10 bases and J by 5 bases, with 14 bases between.

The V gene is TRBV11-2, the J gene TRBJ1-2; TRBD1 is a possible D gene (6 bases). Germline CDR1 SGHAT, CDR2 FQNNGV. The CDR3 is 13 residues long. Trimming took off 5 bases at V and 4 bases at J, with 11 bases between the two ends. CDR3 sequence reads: CASSRTAIYGYTF. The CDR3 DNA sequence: TGTGCCAGCAGCCGGACAGCCATCTATGGCTACACCTTC.

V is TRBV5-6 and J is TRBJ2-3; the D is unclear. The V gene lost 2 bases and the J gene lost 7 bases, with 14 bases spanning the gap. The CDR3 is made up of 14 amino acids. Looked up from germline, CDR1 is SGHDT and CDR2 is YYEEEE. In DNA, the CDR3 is TGTGCCAGCAGCTTTAGACGCGGCGAGAATACGCAGTATTTT. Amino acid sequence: CASSFRRGENTQYF.

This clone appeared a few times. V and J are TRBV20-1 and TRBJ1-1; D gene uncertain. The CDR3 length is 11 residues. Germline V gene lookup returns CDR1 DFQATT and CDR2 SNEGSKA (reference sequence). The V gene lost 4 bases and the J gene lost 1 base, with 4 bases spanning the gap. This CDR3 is CSAMANTEAFF. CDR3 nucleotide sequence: TGCAGTGCTATGGCGAACACTGAAGCTTTCTTT.

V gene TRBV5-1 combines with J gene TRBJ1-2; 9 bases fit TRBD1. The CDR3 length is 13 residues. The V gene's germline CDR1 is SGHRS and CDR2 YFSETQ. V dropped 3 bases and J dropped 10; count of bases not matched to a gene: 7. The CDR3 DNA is TGCGCCAGCAGCTCCGGGACAGGGAGTGACTACACCTTC. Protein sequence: CASSSGTGSDYTF.

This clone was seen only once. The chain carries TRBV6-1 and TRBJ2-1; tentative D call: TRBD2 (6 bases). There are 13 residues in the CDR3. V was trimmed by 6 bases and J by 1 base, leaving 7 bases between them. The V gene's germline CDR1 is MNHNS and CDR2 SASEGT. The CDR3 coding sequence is TGTGCCAGCAGGGGGGGTTCCTACAATGAGCAGTTCTTC. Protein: CASRGGSYNEQFF.

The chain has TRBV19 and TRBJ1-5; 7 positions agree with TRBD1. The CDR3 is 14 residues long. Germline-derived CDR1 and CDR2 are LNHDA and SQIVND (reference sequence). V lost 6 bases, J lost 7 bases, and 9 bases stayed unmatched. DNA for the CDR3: TGTGCCAGTAGCCTAAGACAGGGAGGCCAGCCCCAGCATTTT. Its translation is CASSLRQGGQPQHF.

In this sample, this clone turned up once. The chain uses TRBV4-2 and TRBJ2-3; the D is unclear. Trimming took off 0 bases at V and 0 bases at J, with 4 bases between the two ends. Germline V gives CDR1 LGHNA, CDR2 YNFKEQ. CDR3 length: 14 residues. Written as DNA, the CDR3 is TGTGCCAGCAGCCAAGATACTAGCACAGATACGCAGTATTTT. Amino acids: CASSQDTSTDTQYF.

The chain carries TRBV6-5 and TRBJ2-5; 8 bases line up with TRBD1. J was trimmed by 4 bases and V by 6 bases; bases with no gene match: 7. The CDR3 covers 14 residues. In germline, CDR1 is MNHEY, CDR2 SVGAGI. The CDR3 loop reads CASRGDRGIETQYF. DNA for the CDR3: TGTGCCAGCAGAGGTGACAGGGGAATAGAGACCCAGTACTTC.

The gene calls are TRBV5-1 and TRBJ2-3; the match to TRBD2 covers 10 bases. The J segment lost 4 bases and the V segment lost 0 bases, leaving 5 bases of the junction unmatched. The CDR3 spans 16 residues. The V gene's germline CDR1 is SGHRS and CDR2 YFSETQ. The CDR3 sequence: CASSLEASGSPDTQYF. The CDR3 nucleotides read TGCGCCAGCAGCTTGGAGGCTAGCGGGAGCCCAGATACGCAGTATTTT.

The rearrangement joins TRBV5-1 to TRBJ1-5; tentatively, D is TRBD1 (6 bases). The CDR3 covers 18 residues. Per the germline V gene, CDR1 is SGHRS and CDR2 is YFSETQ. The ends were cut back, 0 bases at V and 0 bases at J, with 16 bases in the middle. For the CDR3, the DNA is TGCGCCAGCAGCTTGGGCCTGACCCGACAGGCTAGCAATCAGCCCCAGCATTTT. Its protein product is CASSLGLTRQASNQPQHF.

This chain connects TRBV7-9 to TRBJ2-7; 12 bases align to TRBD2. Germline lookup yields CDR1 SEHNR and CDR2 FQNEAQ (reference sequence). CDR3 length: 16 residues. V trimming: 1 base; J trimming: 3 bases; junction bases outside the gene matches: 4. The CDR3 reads CASSLGTSGKFYEQYF. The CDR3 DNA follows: TGTGCCAGCAGCTTAGGGACTAGCGGGAAATTCTACGAGCAGTACTTC.

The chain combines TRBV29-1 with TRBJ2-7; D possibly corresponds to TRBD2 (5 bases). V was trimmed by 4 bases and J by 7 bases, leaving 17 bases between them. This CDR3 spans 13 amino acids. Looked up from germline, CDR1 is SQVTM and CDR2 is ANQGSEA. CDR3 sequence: CSVVWGWRGEQYF. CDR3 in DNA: TGCAGCGTTGTCTGGGGTTGGAGAGGGGAGCAGTACTTC.

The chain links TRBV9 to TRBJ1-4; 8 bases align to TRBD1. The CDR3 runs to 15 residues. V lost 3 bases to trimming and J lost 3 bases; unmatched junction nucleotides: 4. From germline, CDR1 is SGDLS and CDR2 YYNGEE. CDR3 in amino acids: CASSAQGAPNEKLFF. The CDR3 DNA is TGTGCCAGCAGCGCTCAGGGGGCCCCTAATGAAAAACTGTTTTTT.

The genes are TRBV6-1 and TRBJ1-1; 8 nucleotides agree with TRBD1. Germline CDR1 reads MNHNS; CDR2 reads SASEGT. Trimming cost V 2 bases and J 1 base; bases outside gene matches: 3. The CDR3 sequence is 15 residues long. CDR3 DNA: TGTGCCAGCAGTGAATATGGGACAGGGAACACTGAAGCTTTCTTT. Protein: CASSEYGTGNTEAFF.

CDR3: CAWSPGTGPDEQYF. The CDR3 DNA reads as TGTGCCTGGAGTCCCGGGACAGGACCCGACGAGCAGTACTTC. This rearrangement joins TRBV30 to TRBJ2-7, with 8 bases aligning to TRBD1. CDR3 length: 14 residues. The germline CDR1 and CDR2 sequences are GTSNPN and SVGIG (reference sequence). The V and J ends lost 2 bases and 5 bases, in that order; junction bases with no gene match: 8.

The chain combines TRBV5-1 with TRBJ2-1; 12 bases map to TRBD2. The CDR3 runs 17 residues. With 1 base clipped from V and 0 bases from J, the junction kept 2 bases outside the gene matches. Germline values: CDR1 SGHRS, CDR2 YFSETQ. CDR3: CASSLPTSGGSYNEQFF. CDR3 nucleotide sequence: TGCGCCAGCAGCTTGCCGACTAGCGGGGGCTCCTACAATGAGCAGTTCTTC.

The CDR3: CASSFWGGSYEQYF. The CDR3 coding sequence is TGTGCCAGCAGTTTTTGGGGGGGCTCCTACGAGCAGTACTTC. The gene calls are TRBV27 and TRBJ2-7, with 7 bases matching TRBD2. CDR1 and CDR2 from the germline V gene are MNHEY and SMNVEV (reference sequence). The CDR3 has 14 amino acids. J was trimmed by 0 bases and V by 3 bases; bases with no gene match: 2.

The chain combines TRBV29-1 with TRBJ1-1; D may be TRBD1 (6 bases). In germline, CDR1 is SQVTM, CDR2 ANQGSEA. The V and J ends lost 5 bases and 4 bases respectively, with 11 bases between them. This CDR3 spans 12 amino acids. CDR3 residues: CSVLRRGTEAFF. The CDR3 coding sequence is TGCAGCGTTCTTCGCAGGGGCACTGAAGCTTTCTTT.

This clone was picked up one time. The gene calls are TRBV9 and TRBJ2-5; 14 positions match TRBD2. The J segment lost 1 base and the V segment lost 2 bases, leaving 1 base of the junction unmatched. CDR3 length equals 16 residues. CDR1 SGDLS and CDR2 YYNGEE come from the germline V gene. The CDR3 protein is CASSVGTSGSQETQYF. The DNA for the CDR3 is TGTGCCAGCAGCGTTGGGACTAGCGGGAGCCAAGAGACCCAGTACTTC.